These 7 T cell receptor beta chains share one sample of origin, sequenced in a study of blood T cell repertoires in COVID-19. Produced via immunoSEQ multiplex PCR; TCRdb's table is partial and in-frame only. Of fewer than 110,000 clones in the sample, around 87% are singletons; the top ten hold roughly 11%. Material: peripheral blood. These receptors originate from a woman aged 25 to 39 with acute or convalescent COVID-19.

This chain links TRBV2 with TRBJ1-6, with 7 bases lining up with TRBD1. V trimming: 7 bases; J trimming: 4 bases; junction bases outside the gene matches: 4. The CDR3 consists of 14 residues. Germline V lookup: CDR1 SNHLY, CDR2 FYNNEI. The CDR3 is CASKRGPYNSPLHF. CDR3 coding DNA: TGTGCCAGCAAGAGGGGGCCGTATAATTCACCCCTCCACTTT.

The J gene is TRBJ2-7, the V gene TRBV18; D uncertain. The ends were cut back, 2 bases at V and 6 bases at J, with 17 bases in the middle. Germline V gene lookup returns CDR1 KGHSH and CDR2 LQKENI. The CDR3 sequence is 15 residues long. The CDR3 spells CASSPMSVSFAEQYF. As DNA, the CDR3 is TGTGCCAGCTCACCAATGAGCGTATCATTTGCCGAGCAGTACTTC.

The rearrangement joins TRBV7-9 to TRBJ2-3; no clear D. Germline V gene sequence: CDR1 SEHNR, CDR2 FQNEAQ (reference sequence). Trimming left V 3 bases short and J 0 bases short, with 10 bases between. The CDR3 covers 15 residues. For the CDR3, the DNA is TGTGCCAGCAGCTTCGCCAGATCTAGCACAGATACGCAGTATTTT. It translates to CASSFARSSTDTQYF.

The chain has TRBV12-3 or TRBV12-4 and TRBJ1-1, with D maybe TRBD1 (5 bases). This CDR3 contains 12 residues. Trimming stripped 7 bases from V and 10 bases from J, with 16 bases between. This CDR3 reads CASTPSWGGAFF. CDR3 bases: TGTGCCAGCACCCCTAGCTGGGGGGGAGCTTTCTTT.

The chain uses TRBV11-2 and TRBJ2-1, with D possibly being TRBD2 (5 bases). The germline V gene encodes CDR1 SGHAT and CDR2 FQNNGV. This CDR3 region has 13 residues. V lost 0 bases and J lost 14, with 14 bases in between. This CDR3 is CASSLDPTTLKFF. The CDR3 nucleotides read TGTGCCAGCAGCTTAGATCCGACTACCTTAAAGTTCTTC.

The V and J genes are TRBV7-2 and TRBJ1-5; D uncertain. Trimming shortened V by 4 bases and J by 4 bases, and 5 bases separated the two germline ends. CDR1 SGHTA and CDR2 FQGNSA come from the germline V gene. The length of the CDR3 is 12 residues. Here the CDR3 DNA reads TGTGCCAGCAGCTCTCTAAATCAGCCCCAGCATTTT. It encodes CASSSLNQPQHF.

The CDR3 region is CASSPQDRPNQPQHF. The CDR3 DNA reads TGTGCCAGCAGCCCTCAGGACAGACCCAATCAGCCCCAGCATTTT. The chain uses TRBV5-6 and TRBJ1-5, with a weak D call TRBD1 (6 bases). This CDR3 region has 15 residues. Germline V lookup: CDR1 SGHDT, CDR2 YYEEEE. Deletions cut 4 bases from V and 3 bases from J, with 14 bases between. The entire variable domain, with the rest obtained from reference TRBV5-6 and TRBJ1-5, is as follows: DAGVTQSPTHLIKTRGQQVTLRCSPKSGHDTVSWYQQALGQGPQFIFQYYEEEERQRGNFPDRFSGHQFPNYSSELNVNALLLGDSALYLCASSPQDRPNQPQHFGDGTRLSIL.